The T cell receptor beta chain described here comes from a study of blood T cell repertoires in COVID-19. Study in general: T cells, B-cell-depleted T cells, or PBMCs provided the cDNA or gDNA that served as material.

In the original processing: From reference gene primer amplification, estimates of nucleated cell counts were derived. Profiling relied on immunoSEQ multiplex PCR, and the TCRdb table lists in-frame clones only, not all of them. The V and J calls and clone size come from that table; D and trimming were worked out from the DNA. The table lists around 170,000 clones, roughly 80% of them singletons. This clone was detected only once. Recruitment covered over 20 US areas and drew participants whose ages spanned about 18 to 95 years. The study counted Cohort 3 donors as recovered given two negative PCRs, clearance, or symptom resolution. Trimming removed 0 bases at V and 0 bases at J, with 17 bases between. In germline, CDR1 is LGHDT, CDR2 YNNKEL (reference sequence). This CDR3 contains 19 residues.

The gene calls are TRBV3-1 (or the pseudogene TRBV3-2) and TRBJ1-4, with a possible D match to TRBD1 (6 bases). This receptor was identified in a woman aged 50 to 60 who had recovered from COVID-19. What was sequenced was PBMCs or T cells enriched from blood (not recorded which). The CDR3 reads CASSQEGGRQRPTNEKLFF. The CDR3 DNA reads as TGTGCCAGCAGCCAAGAAGGGGGACGACAGAGACCAACTAATGAAAAACTGTTTTTT.